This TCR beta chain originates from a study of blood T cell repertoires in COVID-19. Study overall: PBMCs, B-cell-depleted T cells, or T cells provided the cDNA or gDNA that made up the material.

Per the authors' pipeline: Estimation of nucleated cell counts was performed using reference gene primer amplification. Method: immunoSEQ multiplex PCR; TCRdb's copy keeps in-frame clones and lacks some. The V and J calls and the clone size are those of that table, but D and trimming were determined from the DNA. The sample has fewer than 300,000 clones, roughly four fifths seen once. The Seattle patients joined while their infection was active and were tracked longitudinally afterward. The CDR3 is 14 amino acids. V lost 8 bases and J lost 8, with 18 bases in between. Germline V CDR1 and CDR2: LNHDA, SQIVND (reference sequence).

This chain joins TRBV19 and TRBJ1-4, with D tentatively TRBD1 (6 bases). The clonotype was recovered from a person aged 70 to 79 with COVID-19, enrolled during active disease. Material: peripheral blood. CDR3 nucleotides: TGTGCCAGTCACCCTCGGACAGATCGCGAAAAACTGTTTTTT. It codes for CASHPRTDREKLFF.